This T cell receptor beta chain derives from a study of cytomegalovirus exposure and HLA in healthy donors. Use of 60 Vbeta and 13 Jbeta primers characterized the PCR. Sequencing was performed with immunoSEQ multiplex PCR; in TCRdb, only in-frame clones are kept and a portion is missing. There are 160,000 or so clones in the sample; around 79% occur only once, and approximately 3.1% lies in the top ten. CDR1 LNHNV and CDR2 YYDKDF come from the germline V gene (reference sequence). There are 16 residues in the CDR3. The ends were cut back, 6 bases at V and 2 bases at J, with 14 bases in the middle. General study results and limits: An apparent linkage of common viral pathogens to several of the most significant clusters emerged in a later analysis. The study listed 150 to 200 cytomegalovirus-associated TCR beta chains. A later analysis linked roughly 17,000 TCR beta sequences to HLA alleles at 0.05 false discovery rate.

This clone was observed a handful of times. Its antigen is still unknown. The chain is built from TRBV15 and TRBJ1-6, with D maybe TRBD1 (5 bases). The receptor was derived from a woman in her thirties or forties in good health and CMV-seronegative. The sample taken for sequencing was PBMCs. The chain's CDR3 is CATRGVGKAYNSPLHF. DNA for the CDR3: TGTGCCACCAGAGGGGTGGGGAAGGCCTATAATTCACCCCTCCACTTT. The full variable domain, with the rest looked up from reference TRBV15 and TRBJ1-6, is DAMVIQNPRYQVTQFGKPVTLSCSQTLNHNVMYWYQQKSSQAPKLLFHYYDKDFNNEADTPDNFQSRRPNTSFCFLDIRSPGLGDTAMYLCATRGVGKAYNSPLHFGNGTRLTVT.